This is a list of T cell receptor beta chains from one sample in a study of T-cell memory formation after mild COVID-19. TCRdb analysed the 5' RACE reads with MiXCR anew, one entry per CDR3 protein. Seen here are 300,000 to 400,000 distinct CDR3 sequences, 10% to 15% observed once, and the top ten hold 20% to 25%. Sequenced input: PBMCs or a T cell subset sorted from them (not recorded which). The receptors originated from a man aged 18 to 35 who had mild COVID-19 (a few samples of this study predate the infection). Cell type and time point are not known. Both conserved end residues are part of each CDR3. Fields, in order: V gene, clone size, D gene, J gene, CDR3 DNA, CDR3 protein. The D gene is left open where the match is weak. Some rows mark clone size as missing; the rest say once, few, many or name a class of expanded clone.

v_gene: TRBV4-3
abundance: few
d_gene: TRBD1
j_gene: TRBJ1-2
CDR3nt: TGCGCCAGCAGCCAAGAGAACAGGGGAAGGGAAAACTATGGCTACACCTTC
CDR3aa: CASSQENRGRENYGYTF

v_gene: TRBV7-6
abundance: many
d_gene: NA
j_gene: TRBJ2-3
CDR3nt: TGTGCCAGCAGCTTTACGGGTAGGGGGTACACAGATACGCAGTATTTT
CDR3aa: CASSFTGRGYTDTQYF

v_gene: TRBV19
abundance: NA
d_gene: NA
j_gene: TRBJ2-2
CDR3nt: TGTGCCAGTAGTATAGCGGGGACCACCGGGGAGCTGTTTTTT
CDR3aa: CASSIAGTTGELFF

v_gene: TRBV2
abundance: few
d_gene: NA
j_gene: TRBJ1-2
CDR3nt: TGTGCCAGCACCGGGGCCATCATAGGTGGCTACACCTTC
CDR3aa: CASTGAIIGGYTF

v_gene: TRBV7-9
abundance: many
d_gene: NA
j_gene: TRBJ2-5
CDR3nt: TGTGCCAGCAGCCTCCGGGACAAAGAGACCCAGTACTTC
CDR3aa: CASSLRDKETQYF

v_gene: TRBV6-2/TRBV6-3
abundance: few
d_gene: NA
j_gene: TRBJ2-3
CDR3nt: TGTGCCAGCAGTTACTTTGGGTTCGGCACAGATACGCAGTATTTT
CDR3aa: CASSYFGFGTDTQYF

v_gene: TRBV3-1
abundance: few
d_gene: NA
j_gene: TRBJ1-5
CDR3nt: TGTGCCAGCAGCCAAGAGCCGTTCAATCAGCCCCAGCATTTT
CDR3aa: CASSQEPFNQPQHF

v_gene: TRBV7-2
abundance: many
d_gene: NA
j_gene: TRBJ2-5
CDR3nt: TGTGCCAGCACCGCAGGGTGGGTTGAAGAGACCCAGTACTTC
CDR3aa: CASTAGWVEETQYF

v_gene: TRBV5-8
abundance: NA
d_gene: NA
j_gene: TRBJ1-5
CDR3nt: TGTGCCAGCAGCCCACTCGGGGGCCTGGCCCAGCATTTT
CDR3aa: CASSPLGGLAQHF

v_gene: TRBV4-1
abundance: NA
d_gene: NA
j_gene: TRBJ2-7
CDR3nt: TGCGCCAGCAGCCACACATTATACCCAGGGATTAACTCCTACGAGCAGTACTTC
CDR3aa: CASSHTLYPGINSYEQYF

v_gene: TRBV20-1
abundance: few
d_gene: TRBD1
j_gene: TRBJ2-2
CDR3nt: TGCAGTGCCCAGGGGACAGGGGGCGCCGGAACCGGGGAGCTGTTTTTT
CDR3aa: CSAQGTGGAGTGELFF

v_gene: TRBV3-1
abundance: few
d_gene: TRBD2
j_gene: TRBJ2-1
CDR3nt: TGTGCCAGCAGCCAGGGAACTAGCGAGAGTGAGCAGTTCTTC
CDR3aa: CASSQGTSESEQFF

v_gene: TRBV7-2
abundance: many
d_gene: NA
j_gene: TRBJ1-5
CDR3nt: TGCGCCAGCAGCTTGGGACCCAATCAGCCCCAGCATTTT
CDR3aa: CASSLGPNQPQHF

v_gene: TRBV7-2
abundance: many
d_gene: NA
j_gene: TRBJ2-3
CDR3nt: TGTGCCAGCAGCTTCGGCGGTGGGGATACGCAGTATTTT
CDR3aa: CASSFGGGDTQYF

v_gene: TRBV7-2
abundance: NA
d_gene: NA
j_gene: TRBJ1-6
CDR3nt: TGTGCCAGCAGCTTAGTGGGGGCAGGGTCACCCCTCCACTTT
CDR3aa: CASSLVGAGSPLHF

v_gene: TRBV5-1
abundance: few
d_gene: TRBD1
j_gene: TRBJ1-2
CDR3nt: TGCGCCAGCAGCCCGTTTGGACAGGGAAACTATGGCTACACCTTC
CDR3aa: CASSPFGQGNYGYTF

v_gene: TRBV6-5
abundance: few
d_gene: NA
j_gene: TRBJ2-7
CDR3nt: TGTGCCAGCAGTTACCGGGGGGCCAGTCCCTCCTACGAGCAGTACTTC
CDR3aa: CASSYRGASPSYEQYF

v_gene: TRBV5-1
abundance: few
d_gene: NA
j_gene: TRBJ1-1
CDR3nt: TGCGCCAGCAGCTTCGGGGGAGGAGGGAACACTGAAGCTTTCTTT
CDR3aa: CASSFGGGGNTEAFF

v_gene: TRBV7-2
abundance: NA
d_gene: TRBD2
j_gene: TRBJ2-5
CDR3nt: TGTGCCAGCAGCTCGGGACTAGCGGGGGGAGGGACCCAGTACTTC
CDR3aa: CASSSGLAGGGTQYF

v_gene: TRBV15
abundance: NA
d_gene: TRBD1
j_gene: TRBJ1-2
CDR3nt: TGTGCCACCAGCGTCTCGACAGGGAACTATGGCTACACCTTC
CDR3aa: CATSVSTGNYGYTF

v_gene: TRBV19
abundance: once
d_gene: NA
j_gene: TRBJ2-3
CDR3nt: TGTGCCAGTAGTTACGCGGGGAGCACAGATACGCAGTATTTT
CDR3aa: CASSYAGSTDTQYF

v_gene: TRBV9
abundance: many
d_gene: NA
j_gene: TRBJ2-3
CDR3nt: TGTGCCAGCAGATCACCCCCTGGTAGCACAGATACGCAGTATTTT
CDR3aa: CASRSPPGSTDTQYF

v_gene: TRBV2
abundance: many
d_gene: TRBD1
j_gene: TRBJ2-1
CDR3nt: TGTGCCAGCAGTCGGGACAGGGAGGATGAGCAGTTCTTC
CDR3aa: CASSRDREDEQFF

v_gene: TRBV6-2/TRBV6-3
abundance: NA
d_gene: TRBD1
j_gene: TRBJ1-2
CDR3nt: TGTGCCAGCAGTTCACGAGGGGGCGAGGTCTATGGCTACACCTTC
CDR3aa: CASSSRGGEVYGYTF

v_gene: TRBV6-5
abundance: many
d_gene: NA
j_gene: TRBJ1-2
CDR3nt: TGTGCCAGCAGTTACTCCGGCTTAACTGGGGGCTACACCTTC
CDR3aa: CASSYSGLTGGYTF

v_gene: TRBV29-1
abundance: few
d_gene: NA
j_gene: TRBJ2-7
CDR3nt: TGCAGCGTTGAAGGCCCTCTAAGGGGACGCGAGCAGTACTTC
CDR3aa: CSVEGPLRGREQYF

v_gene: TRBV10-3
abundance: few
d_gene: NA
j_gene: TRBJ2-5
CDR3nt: TGTGCCATCAGTGAGTGGACAGACCAAGAGACCCAGTACTTC
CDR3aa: CAISEWTDQETQYF

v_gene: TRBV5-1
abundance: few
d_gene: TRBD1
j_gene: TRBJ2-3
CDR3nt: TGCGCCAGCAGCGTCACAGGGGGCGCTGCAGATACGCAGTATTTT
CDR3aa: CASSVTGGAADTQYF

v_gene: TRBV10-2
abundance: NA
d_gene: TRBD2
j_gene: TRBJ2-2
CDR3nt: TGCGCCAGCAGACTAGCGTCCGGGGAGCTGTTTTTT
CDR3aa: CASRLASGELFF

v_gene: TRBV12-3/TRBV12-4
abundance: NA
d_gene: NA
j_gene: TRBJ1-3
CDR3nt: TGTGCCAGCAGTGCCAGGGTAAGGTCGTGGCTCTCTGGAAACACCATATATTTT
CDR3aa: CASSARVRSWLSGNTIYF

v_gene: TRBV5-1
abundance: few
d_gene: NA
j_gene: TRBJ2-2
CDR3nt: TGCGCCAGCAGCTTTTTCAGGGGAGGGGACACCGGGGAGCTGTTTTTT
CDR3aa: CASSFFRGGDTGELFF

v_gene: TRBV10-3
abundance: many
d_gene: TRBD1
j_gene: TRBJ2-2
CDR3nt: TGTGCCATCAGTGAGTCCCAACAGGGGACCGGGGAGCTGTTTTTT
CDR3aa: CAISESQQGTGELFF

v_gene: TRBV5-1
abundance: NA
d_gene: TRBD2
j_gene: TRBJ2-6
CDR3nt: TGCGCCAGCAGCCCCCAGCGGGGGGGTGGGGCCAACGTCCTGACTTTC
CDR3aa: CASSPQRGGGANVLTF

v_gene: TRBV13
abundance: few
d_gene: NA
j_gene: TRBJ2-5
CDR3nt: TGTGCCAGCAGCTTAGGGGCGGGACCGCAAGAGACCCAGTACTTC
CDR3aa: CASSLGAGPQETQYF

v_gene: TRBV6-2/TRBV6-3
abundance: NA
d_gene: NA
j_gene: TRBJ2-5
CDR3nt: TGTGCCAGCAGTCCCAGAAGGACCCAGTACTTC
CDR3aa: CASSPRRTQYF

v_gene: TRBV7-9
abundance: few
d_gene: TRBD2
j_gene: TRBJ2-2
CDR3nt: TGTGCCAGCGGCGGCGGGGGGTTGAACACCGGGGAGCTGTTTTTT
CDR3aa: CASGGGGLNTGELFF

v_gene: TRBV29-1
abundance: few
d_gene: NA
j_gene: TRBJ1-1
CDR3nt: TGCAGCGTTGGGATGAACACTGAAGCTTTCTTT
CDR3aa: CSVGMNTEAFF